These T cell receptor beta chains were read from a single sample in a study of naive and memory T cell subsets. MiXCR, run by TCRdb on the UMI-ligation and nested PCR reads, gives a single entry per CDR3 protein. The data contain more than 100,000 distinct CDR3 sequences, roughly 36% of them singletons. Sequenced sample: central memory CD4+ T cells from blood. Receptors were obtained from a human donor in good health. Both conserved end residues are part of each CDR3. The D gene is left open where the match is weak. Some rows mark clone size as missing; the rest say once, few, many or name a class of expanded clone.

V gene	J gene	D gene	CDR3 length	clone size	CDR3 protein	CDR3 DNA
TRBV6-2/TRBV6-3	TRBJ1-1	TRBD1	14	few	CASSPGGTASRAFF	TGTGCCAGCAGCCCCGGAGGGACAGCGTCTCGCGCTTTCTTT
TRBV6-2/TRBV6-3	TRBJ2-7	TRBD2	17	.	CASSYGGLAGETYEQYF	TGTGCCAGCAGTTACGGTGGACTAGCGGGAGAAACCTACGAGCAGTACTTC
TRBV28	TRBJ2-2	.	15	many	CASSLSVRGTGELFF	TGTGCCAGCAGTTTGTCTGTTCGGGGGACCGGGGAGCTGTTTTTT
TRBV14	TRBJ2-1	.	16	.	CASSQVGGSTNNEQFF	TGTGCCAGCAGCCAAGTCGGGGGCAGCACCAACAATGAGCAGTTCTTC
TRBV20-1	TRBJ2-3	.	17	.	CSARPGRGFRVTDTQYF	TGCAGTGCTCGCCCGGGACGGGGTTTTCGAGTGACAGATACGCAGTATTTT
TRBV12-3/TRBV12-4	TRBJ1-1	.	15	.	CASSFIAGRGAEAFF	TGTGCCAGCAGTTTTATCGCGGGCAGGGGTGCTGAAGCTTTCTTT
TRBV15	TRBJ1-5	.	17	once	CATRISGDSRSNQPQHF	TGTGCCACCAGGATCAGCGGGGATTCCCGTAGCAATCAGCCCCAGCATTTT
TRBV2	TRBJ2-1	TRBD2	14	.	CASSDLGLASEQFF	TGTGCCAGCAGTGATTTAGGACTAGCAAGTGAGCAGTTCTTC
TRBV20-1	TRBJ1-3	.	15	.	CSAREPGGLGNTIYF	TGCAGTGCTAGAGAACCGGGGGGCCTAGGAAACACCATATATTTT
TRBV6-1	TRBJ2-7	TRBD1	14	.	CASRDRTGSGEQYF	TGTGCCAGCAGGGACAGGACAGGGTCCGGGGAGCAGTACTTC
TRBV28	TRBJ2-3	TRBD2	15	.	CATTPSGKGGDTQYF	TGTGCCACCACTCCTAGCGGGAAGGGAGGAGATACGCAGTATTTT
TRBV7-2	TRBJ1-1	TRBD1	15	.	CASGPQGGGSREAFF	TGTGCCAGCGGACCACAGGGGGGTGGTTCAAGGGAAGCTTTCTTT
TRBV24-1	TRBJ2-1	.	17	many	CATSDLKRQSSYNEQFF	TGTGCCACCAGTGATTTAAAGAGGCAAAGCTCCTACAATGAGCAGTTCTTC
TRBV6-1	TRBJ2-7	.	17	few	CASSEERPRSIVYEQYF	TGTGCCAGCAGTGAAGAGCGGCCGCGGAGTATCGTCTACGAGCAGTACTTC
TRBV28	TRBJ2-7	TRBD1	17	.	CASRTTFPGTEAYEQYF	TGTGCCAGCAGAACAACATTCCCCGGGACAGAAGCCTACGAGCAGTACTTC
TRBV20-1	TRBJ2-1	.	11	.	CMWTTPTWQFF	TGCATGTGGACGACCCCGACGTGGCAGTTCTTC
TRBV20-1	TRBJ2-7	.	14	.	CSARDPVRWYEQYF	TGCAGTGCTAGAGATCCCGTAAGGTGGTACGAGCAGTACTTC
TRBV28	TRBJ2-1	.	13	.	CASTLGRLDEQFF	TGTGCCAGCACCCTGGGACGCCTAGATGAGCAGTTCTTC
TRBV2	TRBJ2-7	.	12	many	CASSPQVYEQYF	TGTGCCAGCAGCCCTCAGGTCTACGAGCAGTACTTC
TRBV6-2/TRBV6-3	TRBJ2-5	.	17	.	CASSYGRSSVTQETQYF	TGTGCCAGCAGTTACGGGAGGAGTAGCGTCACCCAAGAGACCCAGTACTTC
TRBV7-9	TRBJ2-1	.	10	.	CASSGGGQFF	TGTGCCAGCAGCGGGGGGGGCCAGTTCTTC
TRBV27	TRBJ2-7	TRBD1	14	once	CASRTTGYRYEQYF	TGTGCCAGCAGAACGACAGGGTATCGATACGAGCAGTACTTC
TRBV20-1	TRBJ2-1	TRBD2	16	.	CSASHGLAGGYNEQFF	TGCAGTGCTAGTCACGGCCTAGCGGGGGGATACAATGAGCAGTTCTTC
TRBV12-3/TRBV12-4	TRBJ1-3	TRBD1	17	.	CASSFQMTGKTGNTIYF	TGTGCCAGCAGTTTTCAGATGACAGGGAAAACTGGAAACACCATATATTTT
TRBV20-1	TRBJ1-5	TRBD1	15	many	CSATRGQGPHQPQHF	TGCAGTGCTACCAGGGGACAGGGGCCCCATCAGCCCCAGCATTTT
TRBV6-5	TRBJ2-2	.	15	few	CASRPNRDITGELFF	TGTGCCAGCAGACCCAACAGGGACATCACCGGGGAGCTGTTTTTT
TRBV3-1	TRBJ2-1	.	12	.	CASSRGDGEQFF	TGTGCCAGCAGCCGGGGTGATGGGGAGCAGTTCTTC
TRBV5-5	TRBJ2-7	.	12	.	CASSPTEYEQYF	TGTGCCAGCAGCCCAACAGAATACGAGCAGTACTTC
TRBV6-1	TRBJ1-5	.	17	.	CASRGRGASQGNQPQHF	TGTGCCAGCAGAGGACGGGGGGCGTCTCAAGGCAATCAGCCCCAGCATTTT
TRBV20-1	TRBJ2-7	TRBD1	13	many	CSAGDRVSHEQYF	TGCAGTGCTGGGGACAGGGTCTCCCACGAGCAGTACTTC
TRBV28	TRBJ1-5	.	12	.	CASESKGQPQHF	TGTGCCAGCGAATCCAAAGGTCAGCCCCAGCATTTT
TRBV12-3/TRBV12-4	TRBJ2-1	TRBD1	15	.	CASRRGGEYYNEQFF	TGTGCCAGCAGGCGAGGGGGCGAATACTACAATGAGCAGTTCTTC
TRBV6-5	TRBJ2-4	.	19	.	CASSRRPTRGGIAKNIQYF	TGTGCCAGCAGCCGTAGGCCCACGAGAGGCGGAATAGCCAAAAACATTCAGTACTTC
TRBV20-1	TRBJ2-2	.	12	once	CSARLYSGELFF	TGCAGTGCTAGACTATACTCGGGGGAGCTGTTTTTT
TRBV10-3	TRBJ1-5	TRBD1	13	few	CATTGDSNQPQHF	TGTGCCACGACAGGGGATAGCAATCAGCCCCAGCATTTT
TRBV12-3/TRBV12-4	TRBJ1-1	.	14	.	CASITEARNTEAFF	TGTGCCAGCATTACCGAGGCCAGGAACACTGAAGCTTTCTTT
TRBV20-1	TRBJ2-1	.	15	.	CSARFGRGNYNEQFF	TGCAGTGCTAGATTTGGCAGGGGAAATTACAATGAGCAGTTCTTC
TRBV7-9	TRBJ2-1	.	17	.	CASSARDSPVLLNEQFF	TGTGCCAGCAGCGCCCGGGACTCCCCTGTCCTGTTGAATGAGCAGTTCTTC
TRBV19	TRBJ2-3	.	16	.	CASSILGSASTDTQYF	TGTGCCAGTAGTATCTTAGGGTCAGCTAGCACAGATACGCAGTATTTT
TRBV10-2	TRBJ1-1	.	16	few	CASSESIVLQATEAFF	TGCGCCAGCAGTGAGTCGATAGTTCTGCAGGCCACTGAAGCTTTCTTT
TRBV30	TRBJ2-1	.	15	few	CAWSAPSARRGEQFF	TGTGCCTGGAGTGCACCTAGCGCCCGTAGAGGTGAGCAGTTCTTC
TRBV14	TRBJ2-1	TRBD2	17	.	CASSFRLAGGSYNEQFF	TGTGCCAGCAGTTTCCGTCTAGCGGGGGGCTCCTACAATGAGCAGTTCTTC
TRBV28	TRBJ2-3	TRBD1	15	.	CASRDTGDSTDTQYF	TGTGCCAGCAGGGATACAGGGGATAGCACAGATACGCAGTATTTT
TRBV6-2/TRBV6-3	TRBJ2-1	TRBD1	14	few	CASSGQGLYNEQFF	TGTGCCAGCAGCGGACAGGGCTTATACAATGAGCAGTTCTTC
TRBV7-8	TRBJ2-1	.	15	.	CASSLASGIRNEQFF	TGTGCCAGCAGCTTAGCTTCCGGGATCCGCAATGAGCAGTTCTTC
TRBV11-2	TRBJ1-1	.	12	few	CASSQSPVGAFF	TGTGCCAGCAGCCAGTCCCCCGTCGGAGCTTTCTTT
TRBV12-3/TRBV12-4	TRBJ2-7	.	12	many	CASSLAWGKQYF	TGTGCCAGCAGTTTAGCCTGGGGGAAGCAGTACTTC
TRBV6-2/TRBV6-3	TRBJ2-7	.	14	.	CASSWRHRDYEQYF	TGTGCCAGCAGCTGGCGGCACAGAGACTACGAGCAGTACTTC
TRBV5-1	TRBJ2-1	.	12	.	CASSLTINEQFF	TGCGCCAGCAGCCTGACCATTAATGAGCAGTTCTTC
TRBV6-5	TRBJ1-6	TRBD1	16	few	CASSYGDRLYNSPLHF	TGTGCCAGCAGTTACGGGGACAGGCTGTATAATTCACCCCTCCACTTT
TRBV29-1	TRBJ1-5	TRBD1	16	few	CSCKLTGGDSNQPQHF	TGCAGCTGCAAGCTAACAGGGGGTGATAGCAATCAGCCCCAGCATTTT
TRBV6-2/TRBV6-3	TRBJ2-7	.	12	.	CASSQIRGEQYF	TGTGCCAGCAGCCAGATCAGGGGCGAGCAGTACTTC
TRBV6-4	TRBJ2-1	TRBD2	15	few	CASSATSGTTTEQFF	TGTGCCAGCAGTGCGACTAGCGGGACGACCACTGAGCAGTTCTTC
TRBV4-3	TRBJ1-3	.	15	.	CASSQADRNVDTIYF	TGCGCCAGCAGCCAAGCAGACCGTAACGTAGACACCATATATTTT
TRBV30	TRBJ2-3	TRBD2	15	.	CAWSASGRALDTQYF	TGTGCCTGGAGTGCTAGCGGGAGGGCCCTAGATACGCAGTATTTT